This T cell receptor beta chain originates from a study of control samples from healthy donors and cancer patients. TCRdb's copy holds only in-frame clones and misses some; the assay was immunoSEQ multiplex PCR. The sample contains 150,000 to 200,000 clones, about 94% of which appear only once. CDR1 and CDR2 (germline): MNHEY, SMNVEV (reference sequence). The V and J ends lost 5 bases and 2 bases respectively, with 12 bases between them. This CDR3 is 14 amino acids long. The sequencing input was blood. The J gene is TRBJ1-1, the V gene TRBV27; D may be TRBD1 (6 bases). The clonotype originates from a middle-aged woman in good health. In DNA form, the CDR3 reads TGTGCCAGCAGTACAAGGACAGCCAACACTGAAGCTTTCTTT. It encodes CASSTRTANTEAFF.